Below are 24 T cell receptor beta chains sequenced from a single sample in a study of tumor and adjacent non-tumor tissue in lung cancer. RNA was extracted from bulk tissue without any cell sorting. TCRbeta libraries were built with three rounds of nested PCR, modified from ARM-PCR. TCRdb re-called the multiplex PCR reads with MiXCR, one entry per CDR3 protein. The table records 120,000 or so distinct CDR3 sequences, 66% of them present only once. What was sequenced was lung tumor tissue. These TCRs come from a man younger than 40 with non-small cell lung cancer.

Regarding this clonotype: Mismatch with germline at one junction end may stem from a read error. This chain joins TRBV11-1 and TRBJ2-1; 11 bases map to TRBD2. CDR3 length: 15 amino acids. CDR1 SGHAT and CDR2 FQDESV come from the germline V gene (reference sequence). CDR3 sequence: CASCLLAGDYNEQIF. The CDR3, as DNA: TGTGCCAGCTGTTTACTAGCGGGAGACTACAATGAGCAGATCTTC.

A few counts support this clonotype. J is TRBJ1-4 and V is TRBV5-1; D is unclear. The CDR3 extends over 15 amino acids. V was clipped by 0 bases and J by 3 bases, with 9 bases between them. Germline CDR1 SGHRS, CDR2 YFSETQ. DNA for the CDR3: TGCGCCAGCAGCTTGGCGGATTCGGCTAATGAAAAACTGTTTTTT. It yields the protein CASSLADSANEKLFF.

This clonotype was counted at least ten times. V gene TRBV4-2 combines with J gene TRBJ1-4, with D perhaps matching TRBD1 (5 bases). Germline V gives CDR1 LGHNA, CDR2 YNFKEQ. V was clipped by 1 base and J by 2 bases, with 5 bases between them. CDR3 length: 14 amino acids. CDR3 nucleotide sequence: TGTGCCAGCAGCCAAGCAGGGACTAATGAAAAACTGTTTTTT. Residues: CASSQAGTNEKLFF.

With regard to this clonotype: A single base separates this from a much larger clone, so it may be a read error. As the CDR3 is not closed by the conserved phenylalanine or tryptophan, this likely results from a read error. This chain links TRBV6-5 with TRBJ1-1; TRBD1 agrees at 7 bases. With 8 bases clipped from V and 7 bases from J, the junction kept 7 bases outside the gene matches. This CDR3 region has 12 residues. CDR1 is MNHEY, CDR2 SVGAGI, per germline. CDR3 sequence: CASAPRQGEAFL. CDR3 coding DNA: TGTGCCAGCGCCCCAAGACAGGGTGAAGCTTTCCTT.

A remark on this clonotype: The junction departs from germline at one end; a sequencing error may be responsible. For the CDR3, the DNA is TGTGCCATCAGCTCTCGTGAGGGCGAGCATTACTTC. Its translation is CAISSREGEHYF. V and J are TRBV11-2 and TRBJ2-7; a possible D gene is TRBD2 (5 bases). The CDR3 contains 12 residues. CDR1 SGHAT and CDR2 FQNNGV come from the germline V gene.

As concerns this clonotype: The final CDR3 position lacks the conserved phenylalanine or tryptophan, pointing to a likely read error. The chain employs TRBV7-2 and TRBJ2-1; TRBD2 agrees at 9 bases. The CDR3 extends over 15 amino acids. V shed 4 bases and J 2 bases; nucleotides not matched to a gene: 3. CDR1 is SGHTA and CDR2 is FQGNSA in the germline V gene. CDR3 amino acids: CASSSGGGAYNEQFS. CDR3 nucleotides: TGTGCCAGCAGCTCGGGCGGGGGGGCCTACAATGAGCAGTTCTCC.

About this clonotype itself: Given a much more abundant clone one base away, this may be a read error. The chain has TRBV6-6 and TRBJ1-4; D possibly corresponds to TRBD1 (6 bases). V shed 10 bases and J shed 6 bases, with 18 bases lying between them. CDR1 is MNHNY, CDR2 SVGAGI, per germline (reference sequence). This CDR3 comprises 14 residues. The CDR3 nucleotides read TGTGCCACCAGGGGACATGGAGGGGATGAAAAACTGTTTTTT. It encodes CATRGHGGDEKLFF.

A word on this clonotype: This may be a read error: a much more frequent sequence differs by one nucleotide. Without the conserved terminal phenylalanine or tryptophan, this CDR3 likely stems from a read error. The rearrangement uses TRBV14 and TRBJ2-1; D may be TRBD2 (7 bases). CDR1 SGHDN and CDR2 FVKESK come from the germline V gene. The CDR3 runs 14 residues. V lost 5 bases to trimming and J lost 7 bases, with 15 bases between them. The CDR3 here is CASSFRGARNEQFI. The CDR3 bases are TGTGCCAGCAGCTTCCGGGGGGCGAGAAATGAGCAGTTCATC.

Concerning this clonotype: One end of the junction varies from germline; a read error may be responsible. The V and J genes are TRBV6-5 and TRBJ2-3; 10 bases are a match to TRBD2. This CDR3 has 14 residues. Per the germline V gene, CDR1 is MNHEY and CDR2 is SVGAGI. CDR3 sequence: CTSSASGGIDTQYF. CDR3 nucleotide sequence: TGTACCAGCAGTGCTAGCGGGGGCATAGATACGCAGTATTTT.

As for this clonotype: This may be a read error, as it is one base from a much larger clone. J is TRBJ2-3 and V is TRBV4-2; D not certain. Per germline, CDR1 LGHNA and CDR2 YNFKEQ. The CDR3 is made up of 13 amino acids. The CDR3 nucleotides are TGTGCCAGCAGCCAAGATGTCACAGATACGCGGTATTTT. Translated, it gives CASSQDVTDTRYF.

Comment on this clonotype: A read error may account for a junction end that differs from germline. This chain connects TRBV20-1 to TRBJ2-1; 7 nucleotides match TRBD2. The CDR3 sequence is 14 residues long. Germline CDR1 and CDR2: DFQATT and SNEGSKA (reference sequence). This chain's CDR3 is CGARVSGGPNEHFF. CDR3 DNA sequence: TGCGGTGCTAGAGTTTCGGGAGGACCCAATGAGCATTTCTTC.

This clonotype appeared a single time. Relative to the germline gene, one junction end is altered; a read error may explain this. This chain connects TRBV6-2 or TRBV6-3 to TRBJ1-2; maybe TRBD1 (5 bases). The CDR3 spans 14 residues. Germline V gives CDR1 MNHEY, CDR2 SVGEGT. CDR3: CASRMQGVNYGYTF. In DNA form, the CDR3 reads TGTGCAAGCAGAATGCAGGGTGTTAATTATGGCTACACCTTC.

Notes on this clonotype: A much more abundant neighbour one base away suggests this may be a read error. This rearrangement joins TRBV5-5 to TRBJ1-2; 8 bases agree with TRBD1. CDR3 length equals 15 residues. Germline V gives CDR1 SGHKS, CDR2 YYEKEE (reference sequence). In DNA, the CDR3 is TGTGCCAGCAGCTTGGACAGGGGGACTCACTATGACTACACCTTC. Translation: CASSLDRGTHYDYTF.

This chain links TRBV10-3 with TRBJ2-3; D unclear. CDR1 and CDR2 (germline): ENHRY, SYGVKD. The V end was cut by 2 bases, the J end by 3 bases, with 15 bases between. The CDR3 runs 16 residues. The CDR3 nucleotides are TGTGCCATCAGTGAGGTTGGGTCCCAGCAGACAGATACGCAGTATTTT. Encoded protein: CAISEVGSQQTDTQYF.

The genes are TRBV5-1 and TRBJ2-3; 10 nucleotides match TRBD2. V was clipped by 0 bases and J by 2 bases; unmatched bases: 3. This CDR3 is 16 amino acids long. Germline CDR1 SGHRS, CDR2 YFSETQ. CDR3 bases: TGCGCCAGCAGCTTGGTTAGCGGGAGGTCCACAGATACGCAGTATTTT. Translating it yields CASSLVSGRSTDTQYF.

In the case of this clonotype: Just one base apart from a much larger clone, this may be a read error. The J gene is TRBJ1-6, the V gene TRBV4-1; possibly TRBD1 for D (6 bases). The CDR3 has 15 amino acids. Germline CDR1 reads MGHRA; CDR2 reads YSYEKL. Here the CDR3 reads CASIQDWGQNSPLHF. The CDR3 DNA sequence: TGCGCCAGCATCCAAGACTGGGGGCAGAATTCACCCCTCCACTTT.

As concerns this clonotype: A much larger clone is a single base away; this may be a read error. The chain combines TRBV20-1 with TRBJ1-4; D unclear. This CDR3 region has 11 residues. The germline V gene has CDR1 DFQATT and CDR2 SNEGSKA (reference sequence). V lost 5 bases to trimming and J lost 9 bases, with 10 bases between them. CDR3 nucleotide sequence: TGCAGTGCTTACCAAGGGAAAAAACTGTTTTTT. Translation: CSAYQGKKLFF.

Of note for this clonotype: Mismatch with germline at one junction end may stem from a read error. This chain links TRBV29-1 with TRBJ1-2; D not resolved. The CDR3 covers 12 residues. The germline CDR1 and CDR2 sequences are SQVTM and ANQGSEA. The CDR3 spells CSVEDNGYCYTF. The DNA of the CDR3 is TGCAGCGTTGAAGATAATGGCTATTGCTACACGTTC.

On this clonotype: Germline is not matched at one junction end, which may reflect a read error. This chain links TRBV13 with TRBJ2-3; 11 bases match TRBD2. The germline V gene encodes CDR1 PRHDT and CDR2 FYEKMQ (reference sequence). The CDR3 loop spans 18 amino acids. The CDR3 sequence is CASSPGLAGMGSTDMQYF. The DNA for the CDR3 is TGTGCCAGCAGCCCCGGACTAGCGGGCATGGGGAGCACAGATATGCAGTATTTT.

By share, this clonotype counts as medium-sized. V gene TRBV29-1 combines with J gene TRBJ2-7; tentatively, D is TRBD1 (6 bases). This CDR3 comprises 15 residues. V was cut by 4 bases and J by 0 bases, with 16 bases left in between. Germline values: CDR1 SQVTM, CDR2 ANQGSEA. CDR3: CSVGSDRLTSYEQYF. The CDR3 nucleotides are TGCAGCGTTGGGTCGGACAGATTAACCTCCTACGAGCAGTACTTC.

Note on this clonotype: A much larger clone lies a single base off, so this may be a read error. The gene calls are TRBV4-3 and TRBJ1-5; D is ambiguous. Germline V gives CDR1 LGHNA, CDR2 YSLEER. This CDR3 has 16 residues. Deletions cut 0 bases from V and 3 bases from J, with 12 bases between. CDR3 coding DNA: TGCGCCAGCAGCCAAGAGCCCGGACCTAACAATCAGCCCCAGCATTTT. It yields the protein CASSQEPGPNNQPQHF.

In regard to this clonotype: A much larger clone differs from this one at a single base, so this may be a read error. The chain carries TRBV6-5 and TRBJ2-1; 7 positions agree with TRBD1. CDR1 and CDR2 from the germline V gene are MNHEY and SVGAGI. CDR3 length: 14 amino acids. CDR3 nucleotide sequence: TGTGGCAGCAGTTACCACGACAGGGACAATGAGCAGTTCTTC. Its translation: CGSSYHDRDNEQFF.

Comments on this clonotype: Its ends do not fully match the called genes, so a read error is possible. This chain uses TRBV11-2 with TRBJ2-1, with TRBD1 matching over 7 bases. This CDR3 comprises 16 residues. Germline-derived CDR1 and CDR2 are SGHAT and FQNNGV. The CDR3 coding sequence is TGTGCCAGCAGCCCCCCAGGGGGAGAGAGGTCAAGTGAGCAGCTCTTC. It is translated as CASSPPGGERSSEQLF.

A word on this clonotype: Possible read error: a much larger clone is one base away. The rearrangement uses TRBV7-8 and TRBJ2-1; maybe TRBD1 (6 bases). Germline CDR1 is SGHVS and CDR2 is FQNEAQ. The CDR3 is made up of 18 amino acids. Trimming took off 5 bases at V and 0 bases at J, with 20 bases between the two ends. DNA of the CDR3: TGTGCCAGCAGCCAACGCCGCTTAAGGGGGAGCTCCTACAATGAGCAGTTCTTC. Protein: CASSQRRLRGSSYNEQFF. Combining the CDR3 with reference TRBV7-8 and TRBJ2-1 gives the whole variable domain GAGVSQSPRYKVAKRGQDVALRCDPISGHVSLFWYQQALGQGPEFLTYFQNEAQLDKSGLPSDRFFAERPEGSVSTLKIQRTQQEDSAVYLCASSQRRLRGSSYNEQFFGPGTRLTVL.